This T cell receptor beta chain was observed in a study of blood T cell repertoires in COVID-19. About the research overall: Sample material is recorded as cDNA or gDNA derived from T cells, B-cell-depleted T cells, or PBMCs.

Original processing methods: Amplification with reference gene primers provided the estimates of nucleated cell counts. Using immunoSEQ multiplex PCR, the repertoire was profiled, and TCRdb retains in-frame clones only, with some absent. That table supplies the V and J calls and clone size; D and trimming were determined from the DNA. The sample shows more than 75,000 clones, roughly 84% of them seen only once. This CDR3 spans 13 amino acids. The V gene lost 5 bases and the J gene lost 4 bases, with 11 bases spanning the gap. Germline V lookup: CDR1 MGHDK, CDR2 SYGVNS. The sample comprised peripheral blood. The genes are TRBV25-1 and TRBJ1-2; D is undetermined. The receptor's source is a woman between 65 and 79 years old with acute or convalescent COVID-19. CDR3 bases: TGTGCCAGCAGTCCGCGGGAGGCCTATGGCTACACCTTC. Translating it yields CASSPREAYGYTF.